This TCR beta chain came from a study of blood T cell repertoires in COVID-19. As for the study in general: Whether acute or convalescent, the COVID-19 samples came from the United States, Italy and Spain. T cells, B-cell-depleted T cells, or PBMCs supplied cDNA or gDNA.

There are 12 residues in the CDR3. Unmatched junction bases numbered 3, after V lost 6 bases and J lost 5 bases. CDR1 is MNHEY and CDR2 is SVGAGI in the germline V gene. Authors' processing steps: Nucleated cell number was recorded as an estimate derived from reference gene primer amplification. Sequencing used immunoSEQ multiplex PCR; TCRdb keeps in-frame clones, though not all of them. That table furnishes V, J and clone size, whereas the DNA furnished D and trimming. The sample yields 200,000 to 250,000 clones, about 86% seen once. The sequence derives from a man aged 18 to 35 with active or convalescent COVID-19. Sequences were obtained from peripheral blood. V usage is TRBV6-5 and J usage is TRBJ2-7; 8 positions agree with TRBD1. Written as DNA, the CDR3 is TGTGCCAGCAGCCCGACAGGGGACGAGCAGTACTTC. It encodes CASSPTGDEQYF.